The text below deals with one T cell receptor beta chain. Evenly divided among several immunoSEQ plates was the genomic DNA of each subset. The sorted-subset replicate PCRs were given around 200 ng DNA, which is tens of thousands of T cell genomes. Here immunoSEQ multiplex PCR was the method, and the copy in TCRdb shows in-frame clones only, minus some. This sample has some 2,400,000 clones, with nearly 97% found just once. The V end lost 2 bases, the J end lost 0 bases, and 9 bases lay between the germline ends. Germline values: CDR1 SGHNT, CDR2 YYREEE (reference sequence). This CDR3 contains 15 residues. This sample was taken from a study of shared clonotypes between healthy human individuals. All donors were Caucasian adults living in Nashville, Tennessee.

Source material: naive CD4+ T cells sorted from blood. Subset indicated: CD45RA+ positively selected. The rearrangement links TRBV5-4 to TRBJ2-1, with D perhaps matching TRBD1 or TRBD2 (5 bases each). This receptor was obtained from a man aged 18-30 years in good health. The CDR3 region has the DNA TGTGCCAGCAGCTTTCGGGGCGCCTCCTACAATGAGCAGTTCTTC. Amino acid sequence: CASSFRGASYNEQFF.